The present T cell receptor beta chain was sequenced within a study of Ad26.COV2.S vaccination and SARS-CoV-2 variants (dated by TCRdb to the early 2020s). For context, the study as a whole: The specificity and breadth of SARS-CoV-2-reactive T cell receptors after Ad26.COV2.S vaccination were assessed by TCRbeta repertoire sequencing. The TCR-sequenced set comprised about 32 samples: about 19 Ad26.COV2.S vaccine recipients, 5 placebo recipients and 8 SARS-CoV-2 convalescent individuals.

A note on this clone: Its antigen is still unknown. Base-call qualities are not available, and no considerably larger clone is one nucleotide away.

The meaning of the sample's time point label: individuals recovered from natural SARS-CoV-2 infection. Points the paper makes about the study in general: Higher spike-specific TCR breadth was observed in Ad26.COV2.S recipients than in placebo recipients (P = 0.0014). The authors noted that the TCR breadth and depth analyses may have underestimated total T cell responses. After vaccination, substantial breadth of spike-specific CD8+ and CD4+ T cell responses was reported. Comparable non-spike TCR breadth was observed between vaccine and placebo recipients, consistent with only spike being contained in the vaccine.

The immunoSEQ Assay was used to sequence TCRbeta CDR3 regions. After extraction, genomic DNA underwent amplification by bias-controlled multiplex PCR, followed by high-throughput sequencing. The published analysis was carried out like this. To quantify the absolute abundance of every unique TCRbeta CDR3 region, sequences were collapsed and filtered. Usable DNA was measured by amplifying reference genes present in all nucleated cells, and TCRbeta template counts were normalized to that usable DNA to estimate T cell fraction. Repertoire TCRs were annotated as SARS-CoV-2-specific by exact matching of V gene, CDR3 amino acid sequence and J gene to a known reactive TCR set. MIRA supplied the reference SARS-CoV-2 TCR set, which was filtered for enrichment in COVID-19-positive ImmuneCODE repertoires so that public or cross-reactive TCRs were removed. Using the MIRA antigens, annotated TCRs were further analysed by specific ORF or by position within an ORF. Breadth was defined as annotated unique rearrangements over total unique productive rearrangements; depth was the summed frequency of those rearrangements. TCR breadth was compared between groups using two-sided Wilcoxon rank-sum tests. Here the immuneACCESS table is served through TCRdb, limited to in-frame sequences with V and J called. Missing clones are a known gap in these copies; in checked studies unresolved V genes cover under half, and the rest lacks a known reason. V and J calls and clone size are given by that table; D and trimming were obtained from the DNA. This sample comprises under 150,000 clones, 75% to 90% of them detected only once. Of the sample, 5% falls within the top ten clones.

The receptor comes from a human donor who had recovered from COVID-19. The source material was peripheral blood, sampled after recovery from COVID-19.

The CDR3 protein: CASSFGAGGLNVYNEQFF. The nucleotide sequence is given as TGTGCCAGCAGCTTTGGAGCGGGGGGGCTAAACGTCTACAATGAGCAGTTCTTC. Recombination linked TRBV13 to TRBJ2-1; 10 bases in the junction line up with TRBD2. CDR1 PRHDT and CDR2 FYEKMQ are derived from the germline V gene (reference sequence). CDR3 length: 18 amino acids, cysteine to phenylalanine. Only the CDR3 DNA is retained, 54 bases long and in frame from the first base. From V the trimming removes 3 bases and from J it removes 3 bases, while the gene matches leave 11 bases of the junction unaccounted for.